Reported below is one T cell receptor beta chain. This specimen comes from a study of blood T cell repertoires in COVID-19. Study-level information: Samples taken during acute and convalescent COVID-19 were collected in the United States, Italy and Spain. The cDNA or gDNA used as material had been derived from T cells, B-cell-depleted T cells, or PBMCs.

The CDR3 totals 16 residues. Per the germline V gene, CDR1 is MNHEY and CDR2 is SVGAGI. V lost 0 bases, J lost 4 bases, and 10 bases lay in between. Original handling: Estimation of nucleated cell counts was performed using reference gene primer amplification. TCRdb's table, derived via immunoSEQ multiplex PCR, lists solely in-frame clones and lacks some. V and J calls and clone size are copied from that table; D and trimming were computed from the DNA. This sample has 20,000 to 25,000 clones, with approximately 80% found just once. Sequenced: peripheral blood. The V and J genes are TRBV6-5 and TRBJ2-6; no clear D gene. The sequence came from a man at least 80 years old with active or convalescent COVID-19. CDR3 bases: TGTGCCAGCAGTTACTCCGGAGTTCCCGGGGCCAACGTCCTGACTTTC. Translated: CASSYSGVPGANVLTF.